This TCR beta chain was captured in a study of T cell responses to AZD1222 COVID-19 vaccine (dated by TCRdb to about 2021). Describing the broader study: AZD1222 recipients with second doses at about 4 weeks or about 12 weeks were pooled, because spike-specific TCR depth and breadth did not differ between schedules. A total of 233 trial participants underwent TCR sequencing, of whom some 210 received two doses of AZD1222 and roughly 25 received two doses of the MenACWY control vaccine. Trial participants were enrolled by age into subgroups of 18-55, 56-69 and 70-plus years, and roughly 150, 30 and 60 TCR-sequenced participants, respectively, were included in these subgroups. Beyond this particular receptor, the publication reports: Conclusions about previously exposed vaccinees are limited because only five to seven AZD1222 recipients were SARS-CoV-2 seropositive at baseline. Participants were mostly white British and included more females than males, and it was suggested by the authors that clonal diversity may have been underestimated. Spike-specific TCR breadth and depth rose significantly after two AZD1222 doses compared with day 0 and with MenACWY recipients. Because no day 14 peak-response samples were available, the repertoires could be characterized only after the peak T cell response. Vaccine-associated CD4 TCRs spanned the whole spike protein, with dominant responses in regions 160-218 and 743-854. In the small 56-69-year group, the increase in depth fell short of significance, most likely because of low power. Epitopes outside the regions mutated in the B.1.351 and B.1.1.7 variants were reportedly recognized by nearly half of the unique spike-specific TCRs.

Reading the label with the study, this specimen's time point is: baseline before first vaccination. Vaccinee samples were obtained from the UK trials COV001 and COV002, which included a single-blind randomized controlled phase 2/3 trial of AZD1222 (ChAdOx1 nCoV-19) in healthy adults. For TCRbeta chain sequencing, PBMC samples were collected from trial participants at day 0 and at day 28 after the second dose. The CDR3 regions of human TCRbeta chains were subjected to immunosequencing. Per the source publication's procedure: Repertoire TCRs were matched against a reference library of SARS-CoV-2-specific TCRs generated with the MIRA antigen-specificity platform. Breadth meant the fraction of unique TCRs that were SARS-CoV-2-associated, whereas depth meant the fraction of total T cells that were SARS-CoV-2-associated. Using the MIRA data, each spike-specific TCR was assigned both to the spike region to which the TCR was reactive and to a CD4 or CD8 class. Log10-transformed breadth and depth values were compared by one-way ANOVA with Sidak's multiple comparisons tests. TCRdb re-hosts the immuneACCESS table, in-frame sequences only. Its copies lack some clones; in the studies checked, an unresolved V gene accounts for under half of them, and the cause for the rest is not known. V, J and clone size were drawn from that table, and D and trimming were deduced from the DNA. Here the sample has about 91,000 clones; 88% occur a single time. The top ten clonotypes cover under 25% of the sample.

CDR1 and CDR2 are drawn from the germline V gene: KGHSH, LQKENI. At the junction V is shortened by 3 bases and J by 3 bases, with 10 bases in between. Its CDR3 holds 14 amino acids, cysteine through phenylalanine. Here the CDR3 DNA is all that survives: 42 bases in frame from base 1. With respect to this clone: Its recognized antigen is unknown. Base qualities are not recorded, but no much larger clone differs from it by a single base.

The sequence was collected from an adult in good health. The starting material was peripheral blood, obtained on day 0 of AZD1222 vaccination. The sequence is built from TRBV18 and TRBJ2-3; no D gene can be assigned with confidence. The bases are TGTGCCAGCTCACCCCGGCAGCAAACAGATACGCAGTATTTT. The encoded protein is CASSPRQQTDTQYF.